The 21 T cell receptor beta chains listed next were all sequenced from one sample in a study of vaccination and CD4 T cells after COVID-19. The treatment: roughly 10-day PBMC culture with coronavirus spike peptide pools or control peptides (ViraFEST assay). Their antigens remain unidentified. CD4+ T cells that had been cultured provided DNA sequenced with the Oncomine TCR Beta short-read assay. TCRdb reprocessed the PCR reads via MiXCR and lists one record per CDR3 protein. This sample has tens of thousands of distinct CDR3 sequences, with 40% to 50% found just once. The starting material was CD4+ T cells from blood, cultured in vitro, obtained before SARS-CoV-2 vaccination. The receptors were sampled from a human donor who received a COVID-19 vaccine.

This chain uses TRBV20-1 with TRBJ2-3, with 8 positions matching TRBD2. J lost 4 bases, V lost 6 bases, and 15 bases had no gene match. Germline lookup yields CDR1 DFQATT and CDR2 SNEGSKA (reference sequence). This CDR3 is built from 16 residues. The CDR3 bases are TGCAGTGCCGCAACTGATTGGCGGGGGGCGGCAGATACGCAGTATTTT. It encodes CSAATDWRGAADTQYF.

The gene calls are TRBV27 and TRBJ2-2; a weak D match, TRBD1 (5 bases). From germline, CDR1 is MNHEY and CDR2 SMNVEV (reference sequence). With 2 bases removed from V and 4 bases from J, the gap between germline ends came to 11 bases. This CDR3 is built from 15 residues. The CDR3 DNA reads TGTGCCAGCAGTTTAGGTCAGGGATTCACCGGGGAGCTGTTTTTT. Amino acids: CASSLGQGFTGELFF.

This clonotype was seen more than once but under ten times. The V and J genes are TRBV12-3 or TRBV12-4 and TRBJ1-1; D remains ambiguous. The CDR3 is 14 residues long. With 8 bases removed from V and 3 bases from J, the gap between germline ends came to 16 bases. The CDR3 loop is CASVGSSSYTEAFF. Here the CDR3 DNA reads TGTGCCAGCGTGGGCAGCTCATCCTACACTGAAGCTTTCTTT.

There are a few counts of this clonotype. The chain employs TRBV27 and TRBJ2-5, with 7 nucleotides matching TRBD1. V was pared by 3 bases and J by 3 bases, with 1 base of the junction left unmatched. Germline lookup yields CDR1 MNHEY and CDR2 SMNVEV (reference sequence). The CDR3 is made up of 13 amino acids. The CDR3 sequence: CASSFGTEETQYF. The CDR3 DNA follows: TGTGCCAGCAGTTTCGGGACAGAAGAGACCCAGTACTTC.

The rearrangement uses TRBV5-5 and TRBJ2-7; the D gene is possibly TRBD1 (5 bases). Germline CDR1 is SGHKS and CDR2 is YYEKEE (reference sequence). Trimming left V 4 bases short and J 7 bases short, with 18 bases between. The CDR3 is made up of 14 amino acids. CDR3 loop: CASSLRVPPDEQYF. For the CDR3, the DNA is TGTGCCAGCAGCCTCAGGGTACCTCCAGATGAGCAGTACTTC.

This chain connects TRBV7-2 to TRBJ1-5; D unclear. This CDR3 is built from 14 residues. The germline V gene encodes CDR1 SGHTA and CDR2 FQGNSA. Trimming removed 2 bases at V and 2 bases at J, with 7 bases between. Here the CDR3 reads CASSLWGGNQPQHF. As DNA, the CDR3 is TGTGCCAGCAGCTTATGGGGAGGCAATCAGCCCCAGCATTTT.

This chain joins TRBV20-1 and TRBJ1-5; maybe TRBD1 (5 bases). The CDR3 is made up of 12 amino acids. Germline V lookup: CDR1 DFQATT, CDR2 SNEGSKA (reference sequence). Trimming took 5 bases from V and 8 from J, leaving 13 bases between them. CDR3 sequence reads: CSAGQGGKPQHF. Here the CDR3 DNA reads TGCAGTGCTGGGCAGGGAGGGAAGCCCCAGCATTTT.

In DNA form, the CDR3 reads TGTGCCATCAGTGAGTCGACCGTGGCAGGGATGAACACTGAAGCTTTCTTT. This gives the protein CAISESTVAGMNTEAFF. This rearrangement joins TRBV10-3 to TRBJ1-1, with D tentatively TRBD1 (5 bases). Germline assignment: CDR1 ENHRY and CDR2 SYGVKD. The CDR3 contains 17 residues. Trimming removed 0 bases at V and 0 bases at J, with 14 bases between.

V usage is TRBV9 and J usage is TRBJ2-7; tentatively, D is TRBD1 (5 bases). Germline V gene lookup returns CDR1 SGDLS and CDR2 YYNGEE. There are 16 residues in the CDR3. Trimming stripped 2 bases from V and 5 bases from J, with 20 bases between. The CDR3 DNA reads as TGTGCCAGCAGCGTGGGGTCCCCAGGGAATCTCAACGAGCAGTACTTC. Its translation is CASSVGSPGNLNEQYF.

This clonotype was seen only a few times. The CDR3 region has the DNA TGCGCCAGCAGCCCCATGCCAGGCGCTGATACGCAGTATTTT. It encodes CASSPMPGADTQYF. The chain has TRBV5-1 and TRBJ2-3; D is unresolved. Germline V CDR1 and CDR2: SGHRS, YFSETQ. CDR3 length equals 14 residues. Between the trimmed V and J ends, which lost 4 bases and 6 bases, there was a span of 15 bases.

A few counts support this clonotype. This chain connects TRBV20-1 to TRBJ2-5; D is uncertain. The CDR3 spans 14 residues. The V end was cut by 4 bases, the J end by 1 base, with 13 bases between. Germline CDR1 reads DFQATT; CDR2 reads SNEGSKA (reference sequence). The CDR3: CSAMFAASQETQYF. Here the CDR3 DNA reads TGCAGTGCTATGTTCGCGGCCTCCCAAGAGACCCAGTACTTC.

The chain joins TRBV19 to TRBJ2-7; a weak D match, TRBD2 (6 bases). CDR3 length: 16 residues. The V gene's germline CDR1 is LNHDA and CDR2 SQIVND (reference sequence). The V end lost 3 bases, the J end lost 3 bases, and 18 bases lay between the germline ends. The DNA of the CDR3 is TGTGCCAGTAGTATTCAGGGTAGCGGAACGGTCTACGAGCAGTACTTC. It yields the protein CASSIQGSGTVYEQYF.

This clonotype appeared a few times. V gene TRBV12-3 or TRBV12-4 combines with J gene TRBJ1-2; tentative D call: TRBD1 (6 bases). The CDR3 consists of 12 residues. V lost 2 bases, J lost 7 bases, and 8 bases lay in between. The CDR3 region has the DNA TGTGCCAGCAGTTTACAGGGGATTGGCTACACCTTC. Residues: CASSLQGIGYTF.

The genes are TRBV20-1 and TRBJ2-5, with 7 bases identical to TRBD2. CDR1 is DFQATT, CDR2 SNEGSKA, per germline (reference sequence). The CDR3 is made up of 13 amino acids. The V and J ends lost 2 bases and 6 bases, in that order; junction bases with no gene match: 6. The CDR3 nucleotides are TGCAGTGCTAGATACGGACTAGACCAGACCCAGTACTTC. This encodes CSARYGLDQTQYF.

The chain recombines TRBV2 with TRBJ1-5, with D perhaps matching TRBD1 (5 bases). Trimming shortened V by 4 bases and J by 0 bases, and 10 bases separated the two germline ends. Germline CDR1 reads SNHLY; CDR2 reads FYNNEI. The CDR3 consists of 15 residues. CDR3 loop: CASSGGADSNQPQHF. As DNA, the CDR3 is TGTGCCAGCAGTGGCGGGGCGGATAGCAATCAGCCCCAGCATTTT.

The chain has TRBV18 and TRBJ1-3; D remains ambiguous. CDR1 KGHSH and CDR2 LQKENI come from the germline V gene. The length of the CDR3 is 17 residues. The V end was cut by 1 base, the J end by 0 bases, with 13 bases between. The CDR3 protein is CASSPLAATSSGNTIYF. In DNA, the CDR3 is TGTGCCAGCTCACCACTCGCGGCGACTTCCTCTGGAAACACCATATATTTT.

The chain joins TRBV7-2 to TRBJ1-2, with TRBD1 matching 9 bases. The CDR3 runs to 13 residues. After removal of 6 bases from V and 6 bases from J, the junction contained 5 bases not matched to a gene. Germline CDR1 is SGHTA and CDR2 is FQGNSA. Written as DNA, the CDR3 is TGTGCCAGCAGTTTATACAGGGGGCATGGCTACACCTTC. Translating it yields CASSLYRGHGYTF. The whole variable domain, filled in from reference TRBV7-2 and TRBJ1-2, reads GAGVSQSPSNKVTEKGKDVELRCDPISGHTALYWYRQSLGQGLEFLIYFQGNSAPDKSGLPSDRFSAERTGGSVSTLTIQRTQQEDSAVYLCASSLYRGHGYTFGSGTRLTVV.

This sequence joins TRBV5-1 and TRBJ2-7; 9 bases are a match to TRBD2. With 2 bases clipped from V and 3 bases from J, the junction kept 6 bases outside the gene matches. The germline CDR1 and CDR2 sequences are SGHRS and YFSETQ. The CDR3 is 15 residues long. The CDR3 protein is CASSLSGGFLYEQYF. CDR3 coding DNA: TGCGCCAGCAGCTTAAGCGGGGGGTTCCTCTACGAGCAGTACTTC.

The rearrangement uses TRBV12-3 or TRBV12-4 and TRBJ2-7, with D unclear. The germline V and J ends were trimmed by 4 bases and 6 bases, with 10 bases remaining between them. The CDR3 has 12 amino acids. The chain's CDR3 is CASSSTPGEQYF. The CDR3 bases are TGTGCCAGCAGTTCCACGCCGGGCGAGCAGTACTTC.

The CDR3 region has the DNA TGTGCCAGCACTCTAGCGGGGCGAACCGGGGAGCTGTTTTTT. Its protein is CASTLAGRTGELFF. This chain joins TRBV12-3 or TRBV12-4 and TRBJ2-2; 9 bases match TRBD2. The CDR3 is 14 amino acids. Germline trimming cut 7 bases from V and 5 bases from J; bases unmatched to any gene: 5.

The chain recombines TRBV7-2 with TRBJ2-7, with TRBD2 identical over 8 bases. V was clipped by 1 base and J by 4 bases; unmatched bases: 3. The germline CDR1 and CDR2 sequences are SGHTA and FQGNSA. The length of the CDR3 is 14 residues. CDR3 DNA: TGTGCCAGCAGCTTAGTAGCGGGGCAATACGAGCAGTACTTC. Protein product: CASSLVAGQYEQYF.